This entry lists 27 T cell receptor beta chains sequenced from one sample in a study of lymphopenia after photon versus proton radiotherapy. Sequenced by immunoSEQ multiplex PCR; TCRdb stores in-frame clones only, minus some. Of around 150,000 clones in the sample, 80% to 90% were seen once. Source: peripheral blood, taken from a patient treated with photon-based radiotherapy. The receptors come from a man in his fifties with gastric cancer.

The rearrangement links TRBV18 to TRBJ1-5; the D gene is possibly TRBD1 (5 bases). Germline V lookup: CDR1 KGHSH, CDR2 LQKENI. This CDR3 is built from 13 residues. V lost 8 bases and J 0 bases, leaving 8 bases between the germline ends. CDR3 bases: TGTGCCAGCAGGGGAACTAGCAATCAGCCCCAGCATTTT. Translation: CASRGTSNQPQHF.

The chain has TRBV12-5 and TRBJ2-7; 7 bases fit TRBD1. The trim removed 4 bases at V and 2 bases at J, leaving 5 bases unmatched. This CDR3 has 14 amino acids. CDR1 and CDR2 from the germline V gene are LGHNT and FRNRAP. The CDR3 region has the DNA TGTGCTAGTGGTTACAGGACAGGCGCCTACGAGCAGTACTTC. This codes for CASGYRTGAYEQYF. Variable domain in full (rest from reference TRBV12-5 and TRBJ2-7): DARVTQTPRHKVTEMGQEVTMRCQPILGHNTVFWYRQTMMQGLELLAYFRNRAPLDDSGMPKDRFSAEMPDATLATLKIQPSEPRDSAVYFCASGYRTGAYEQYFGPGTRLTVT.

The rearrangement uses TRBV6-1 and TRBJ1-2; D gene uncertain. The germline V and J ends were trimmed by 0 bases and 2 bases, with 10 bases remaining between them. CDR3 length equals 15 residues. In germline, CDR1 is MNHNS, CDR2 SASEGT. For the CDR3, the DNA is TGTGCCAGCAGTGAAGCCTGGGGAGGAAACTATGGCTACACCTTC. As protein: CASSEAWGGNYGYTF.

The chain has TRBV30 and TRBJ2-3, with TRBD2 as a possible D gene (6 bases). Germline V gene sequence: CDR1 GTSNPN, CDR2 SVGIG (reference sequence). Trimming pared 4 bases from V and 1 base from J, leaving 12 bases between. There are 14 residues in the CDR3. CDR3 protein: CAWTGRGRTDTQYF. In nucleotides, the CDR3 is TGTGCCTGGACGGGGCGGGGCCGCACAGATACGCAGTATTTT.

The chain carries TRBV7-9 and TRBJ2-1; D remains unclear. Germline assignment: CDR1 SEHNR and CDR2 FQNEAQ (reference sequence). V lost 2 bases, J lost 3 bases, and 8 bases lay in between. The CDR3 loop spans 14 amino acids. For the CDR3, the DNA is TGTGCCAGCAGCTTATCTGCAAACTACAATGAGCAGTTCTTC. Translating gives CASSLSANYNEQFF.

This chain uses TRBV6-6 with TRBJ2-7; D gene uncertain. V dropped 6 bases and J dropped 3 bases, with 9 bases sitting between them. The germline V gene has CDR1 MNHNY and CDR2 SVGAGI (reference sequence). The length of the CDR3 is 12 residues. Written as DNA, the CDR3 is TGTGCCAGCAGCTCTGGATTCTACGAGCAGTACTTC. This sequence encodes CASSSGFYEQYF.

The chain recombines TRBV25-1 with TRBJ2-3, with 14 bases fitting TRBD2. With V trimmed by 3 bases and J by 7 bases, 6 bases remained unmatched. The CDR3 runs to 16 residues. Germline CDR1 is MGHDK and CDR2 is SYGVNS. The CDR3 reads CASSDRLAGGPHTQYF. The CDR3 DNA reads TGTGCCAGCAGTGATAGACTAGCGGGAGGGCCACATACGCAGTATTTT.

The rearrangement joins TRBV11-2 to TRBJ2-2; D possibly corresponds to TRBD2 (6 bases). The CDR3 runs 15 residues. V was cut by 5 bases and J by 6 bases, with 16 bases left in between. Germline CDR1 SGHAT, CDR2 FQNNGV. This CDR3 reads CASSRGLAKSGELFF. CDR3 nucleotides: TGTGCCAGCAGCCGAGGGCTAGCGAAGTCCGGGGAGCTGTTTTTT.

V gene TRBV18 combines with J gene TRBJ2-5; D might be TRBD1 (5 bases). Germline lookup yields CDR1 KGHSH and CDR2 LQKENI. The length of the CDR3 is 13 residues. V lost 3 bases and J 1 base, leaving 6 bases between the germline ends. The CDR3 DNA follows: TGTGCCAGCTCACCGACAGCCCAAGAGACCCAGTACTTC. It is translated as CASSPTAQETQYF.

This clone was picked up a small number of times. The rearrangement joins TRBV5-1 to TRBJ1-3, with D hard to call. The germline V gene encodes CDR1 SGHRS and CDR2 YFSETQ. The CDR3 totals 15 residues. The V end lost 0 bases, the J end lost 0 bases, and 7 bases lay between the germline ends. CDR3 sequence reads: CASSLASASGNTIYF. Written as DNA, the CDR3 is TGCGCCAGCAGCTTGGCCAGCGCCTCTGGAAACACCATATATTTT. Complete variable domain (other parts from reference TRBV5-1 and TRBJ1-3): KAGVTQTPRYLIKTRGQQVTLSCSPISGHRSVSWYQQTPGQGLQFLFEYFSETQRNKGNFPGRFSGRQFSNSRSEMNVSTLELGDSALYLCASSLASASGNTIYFGEGSWLTVV.

The V call is TRBV9, the J call TRBJ1-4; D gene unclear. In germline, CDR1 is SGDLS, CDR2 YYNGEE. The length of the CDR3 is 15 residues. V gave up 0 bases and J gave up 8 bases, with 14 bases separating them. CDR3 amino acids: CASSVGGKYYEKLFF. Written as DNA, the CDR3 is TGTGCCAGCAGCGTAGGCGGCAAGTACTACGAAAAACTGTTTTTT.

This clone has at least ten counts. The rearrangement links TRBV5-4 to TRBJ1-1, with D maybe TRBD1 (5 bases). V shed 4 bases and J shed 1 base, with 14 bases lying between them. CDR3 length: 15 amino acids. Germline V gives CDR1 SGHNT, CDR2 YYREEE (reference sequence). For the CDR3, the DNA is TGTGCCAGCAGCACACCGGGACGCACGAACACTGAAGCTTTCTTT. Translating it yields CASSTPGRTNTEAFF.

This chain joins TRBV27 and TRBJ2-7; possible D gene TRBD2, 6 bases. Trimming took off 3 bases at V and 3 bases at J, with 12 bases between the two ends. This CDR3 has 14 amino acids. The germline gives CDR1 MNHEY, CDR2 SMNVEV (reference sequence). CDR3 protein: CASSLKREFYEQYF. For the CDR3, the DNA is TGTGCCAGCAGTTTGAAACGGGAGTTCTACGAGCAGTACTTC.

The rearrangement links TRBV6-5 to TRBJ1-2, with 7 nucleotides matching TRBD1. The CDR3 has 15 amino acids. The junction had 9 bases not matched to a gene; V was cut back by 5 bases and J by 3 bases. CDR1 MNHEY and CDR2 SVGAGI come from the germline V gene. CDR3 sequence: CASSITGVFDYGYTF. DNA for the CDR3: TGTGCCAGCAGTATAACAGGGGTGTTTGACTATGGCTACACCTTC.

This clone was detected a few times. The chain joins TRBV11-2 to TRBJ2-2; D is uncertain. Germline CDR1 is SGHAT and CDR2 is FQNNGV. Between the trimmed V and J ends, which lost 2 bases and 5 bases, there was a span of 6 bases. The CDR3 consists of 13 residues. The CDR3: CASSLIKTGELFF. The CDR3, as DNA: TGTGCCAGCAGCTTAATAAAGACCGGGGAGCTGTTTTTT.

This clone turned up a few times. This rearrangement joins TRBV30 to TRBJ1-5, with a tentative D call TRBD1 (6 bases). This CDR3 has 15 residues. Germline V gives CDR1 GTSNPN, CDR2 SVGIG (reference sequence). Trimming took 2 bases from V and 1 from J, leaving 12 bases between them. CDR3 residues: CAWSKGTGSNQPQHF. CDR3 nucleotides: TGTGCCTGGAGTAAGGGAACAGGGAGCAATCAGCCCCAGCATTTT.

Here the CDR3 reads CASSLGDFSGNTIYF. CDR3 sequence (DNA): TGCGCCAGCAGCTTAGGGGATTTCTCTGGAAACACCATATATTTT. The chain has TRBV5-1 and TRBJ1-3; maybe TRBD1 (5 bases). V lost 2 bases and J 0 bases, leaving 9 bases between the germline ends. Germline CDR1 SGHRS, CDR2 YFSETQ. The CDR3 is 15 amino acids.

The chain carries TRBV5-6 and TRBJ1-1; D is uncertain. The CDR3 spans 15 residues. Deletions cut 4 bases from V and 6 bases from J, with 19 bases between. Germline CDR1 SGHDT, CDR2 YYEEEE. For the CDR3, the DNA is TGTGCCAGCAGCCCCCACAATTGGGGAAGTCCTGAAGCTTTCTTT. Protein: CASSPHNWGSPEAFF.

This chain uses TRBV28 with TRBJ2-7; 10 bases are shared with TRBD2. The CDR3 totals 16 residues. Germline CDR1 MDHEN, CDR2 SYDVKM. The ends lost 6 bases at V and 2 bases at J; junction bases unmatched: 10. The CDR3 coding sequence is TGTGCCAGCAGATCCCCTAGCGGGAGTACGACCTACGAGCAGTACTTC. Translation: CASRSPSGSTTYEQYF. Full variable domain (missing parts from reference TRBV28 and TRBJ2-7): DVKVTQSSRYLVKRTGEKVFLECVQDMDHENMFWYRQDPGLGLRLIYFSYDVKMKEKGDIPEGYSVSREKKERFSLILESASTNQTSMYLCASRSPSGSTTYEQYFGPGTRLTVT.

J is TRBJ2-2 and V is TRBV30; 14 nucleotides align to TRBD2. CDR3 length: 20 residues. V was pared by 2 bases and J by 2 bases, with 13 bases of the junction left unmatched. Germline CDR1 is GTSNPN and CDR2 is SVGIG (reference sequence). In DNA form, the CDR3 reads TGTGCCTGGAGTAAAATCGCTTCCGGGACTAGCGGGGGTAACACCGGGGAGCTGTTTTTT. Translation gives CAWSKIASGTSGGNTGELFF.

CDR3 residues: CASSKPGTAINYGYTF. The CDR3 region has the DNA TGTGCCAGCAGCAAGCCCGGGACAGCGATTAACTATGGCTACACCTTC. This rearrangement joins TRBV5-4 to TRBJ1-2, with 7 bases aligning to TRBD1. V trimming: 4 bases; J trimming: 1 base; junction bases outside the gene matches: 10. CDR3 size: 16 residues. Looked up from germline, CDR1 is SGHNT and CDR2 is YYREEE (reference sequence).

The chain recombines TRBV10-3 with TRBJ1-2, with D maybe TRBD1 (5 bases). The CDR3 is made up of 16 amino acids. CDR1 is ENHRY, CDR2 SYGVKD, per germline. V was shortened by 5 bases and J by 3 bases, with 19 bases between the two germline ends. The CDR3 DNA reads TGTGCCATCAGTTCGCCGGGACCCAGAGACGACTATGGCTACACCTTC. This gives the protein CAISSPGPRDDYGYTF.

A few counts support this clone. The chain joins TRBV6-4 to TRBJ2-7, with D perhaps matching TRBD1 (5 bases). Germline values: CDR1 MRHNA, CDR2 SNTAGT. The CDR3 length is 15 residues. With 5 bases removed from V and 2 bases from J, the gap between germline ends came to 16 bases. The CDR3 DNA is TGTGCCAGCAGTTTGAATGCAGGGCCGACCTACGAGCAGTACTTC. This encodes CASSLNAGPTYEQYF.

J is TRBJ2-5 and V is TRBV28, with TRBD1 matching over 7 bases. J lost 4 bases, V lost 5 bases, and 4 bases had no gene match. Germline CDR1 is MDHEN and CDR2 is SYDVKM. The CDR3 is made up of 13 amino acids. CDR3 residues: CASSTGAPETQYF. Here the CDR3 DNA reads TGTGCCAGCAGTACAGGGGCCCCAGAGACCCAGTACTTC.

The genes are TRBV4-1 and TRBJ2-7, with no clear D. Deletions cut 1 base from V and 7 bases from J, with 17 bases between. The CDR3 extends over 15 amino acids. CDR1 is MGHRA, CDR2 YSYEKL, per germline. This chain's CDR3 is CASSQGYSPVGEQYF. CDR3 DNA sequence: TGCGCCAGCAGCCAAGGTTACAGTCCGGTTGGGGAGCAGTACTTC.

Only one count was recorded for this clone. This chain uses TRBV19 with TRBJ1-1; D gene unclear. Germline values: CDR1 LNHDA, CDR2 SQIVND (reference sequence). V was clipped by 1 base and J by 0 bases, with 15 bases between them. The CDR3 length is 17 residues. In DNA, the CDR3 is TGTGCCAGTAGTATAGCGTCCGCCAAGCGCATGAACACTGAAGCTTTCTTT. This translates into CASSIASAKRMNTEAFF.

The V call is TRBV15, the J call TRBJ1-5; the D gene is possibly TRBD1 (5 bases). CDR3 size: 13 residues. V was trimmed by 0 bases and J by 7 bases, leaving 7 bases between them. CDR1 is LNHNV, CDR2 YYDKDF, per germline (reference sequence). In nucleotides, the CDR3 is TGTGCCACCAGCAGAGATCGGGGCCAGCCCCAGCATTTT. Translation: CATSRDRGQPQHF.